This T cell receptor beta chain was found in a study of tumor-infiltrating lymphocytes in glioblastoma multiforme. TCRB libraries came from RNA via three nested multiplex PCR rounds. Unique molecular identifiers were not described for the libraries. One entry per CDR3 protein, called by TCRdb with MiXCR from the multiplex PCR reads. The table lists 25,000 to 35,000 distinct CDR3 sequences, approximately 66% of them singletons. This CDR3 comprises 15 residues. Per the germline V gene, CDR1 is SGHAT and CDR2 is FQNNGV. Overall study findings and caveats: No surface-marker sorting into functional T cell subtypes was done. TCR plus mutation findings rest on a single glioblastoma patient.

This clonotype was observed a single time. Antigen unknown. Sequence at one end of the junction differs from germline and may be a read error. The sequencing sample was made of brain tumor tissue. The receptor comes from a male donor with glioblastoma. The genes are TRBV11-2 and TRBJ1-4; 8 nucleotides match TRBD1. The CDR3 protein is CASALEGQANEKLFF. The CDR3 nucleotides read TGTGCCAGCGCTCTAGAGGGACAGGCTAATGAAAAACTTTTTTTT.